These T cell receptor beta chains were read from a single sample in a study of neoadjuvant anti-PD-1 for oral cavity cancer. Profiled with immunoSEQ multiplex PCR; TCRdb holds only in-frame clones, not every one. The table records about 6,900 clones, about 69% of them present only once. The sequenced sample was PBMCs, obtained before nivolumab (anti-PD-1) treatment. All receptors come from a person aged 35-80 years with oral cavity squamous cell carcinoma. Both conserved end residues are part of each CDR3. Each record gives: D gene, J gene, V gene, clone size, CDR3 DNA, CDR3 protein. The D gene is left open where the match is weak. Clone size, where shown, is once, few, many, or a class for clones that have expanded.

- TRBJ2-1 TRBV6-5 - TGTGCCAGCAGACGCGTACAGAAAACCTACAATGAGCAGTTCTTC CASRRVQKTYNEQFF
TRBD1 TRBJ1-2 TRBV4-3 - TGCGCCAGCAGCCAAGAAGTTACGGGACAGGGGTGGAATGGCTACACCTTC CASSQEVTGQGWNGYTF
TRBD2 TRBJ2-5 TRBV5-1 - TGCGCCAGCAGCTTGTTAGCGGGGGGGCCGGAGACCCAGTACTTC CASSLLAGGPETQYF
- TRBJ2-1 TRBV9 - TGTGCCAGCAGCGTAGCAATTGGGGGGGAGCAGTTCTTC CASSVAIGGEQFF
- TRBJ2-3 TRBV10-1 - TGCGCCAGCAGTGAGTCCGGGACAGATACGCAGTATTTT CASSESGTDTQYF
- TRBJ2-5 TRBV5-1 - TGCGCCAGCAGCTTGGGACAGGGAGGTCAAGAGACCCAGTACTTC CASSLGQGGQETQYF
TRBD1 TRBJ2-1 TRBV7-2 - TGTGCCAGCAGCTTAGCGGTATCAGGACAGGGGTACAATGAGCAGTTCTTC CASSLAVSGQGYNEQFF
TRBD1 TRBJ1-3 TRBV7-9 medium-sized TGTGCCAGCAGTTCCCGGGACAGGGGCTCTGGAAACACCATATATTTT CASSSRDRGSGNTIYF
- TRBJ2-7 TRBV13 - TGTGCCAGCAGCTTACCAGGGCTGTACGAGCAGTACTTC CASSLPGLYEQYF
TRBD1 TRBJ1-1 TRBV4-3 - TGCGCCAGCAGCCAAGTCGGCAGGGGGTTCCCTGAAGCTTTCTTT CASSQVGRGFPEAFF